This is a list of T cell receptor beta chains from one sample in a study of molecular identifiers for immune sequencing clone quantification. MiXCR, run by TCRdb on the PCR reads, gives a single entry per CDR3 protein. This table has around 480,000 distinct CDR3 sequences, 20% to 25% appearing once. The sequencing sample was made of naive CD8+ T cells from blood, with Jurkat cell RNA spiked in. The receptors were sampled from a human donor in good health. Some libraries in this study had Jurkat cell RNA spiked in. Each CDR3 is given with its conserved first and last residue. A D gene is named only where the DNA matches it firmly. Not all rows give a size; the values are once, few, many and, for expanded clones, a class.

CDR3 DNA: TGCAGTGCTAGAGTCACCCGAGAGGGTGAAGCTTTCTTT
CDR3 protein: CSARVTREGEAFF
J gene: TRBJ1-1
clone size: .
V gene: TRBV20-1
D gene: .

CDR3 DNA: TGTGCCAGCAGTTGGACAGGGTACCAAGGGACCCAGTACTTC
CDR3 protein: CASSWTGYQGTQYF
J gene: TRBJ2-5
clone size: few
V gene: TRBV6-5
D gene: TRBD1

CDR3 DNA: TGTGCCTCAGACGGACAGGGAGATGGCAATCAGCCCCAGCATTTT
CDR3 protein: CASDGQGDGNQPQHF
J gene: TRBJ1-5
clone size: .
V gene: TRBV30
D gene: TRBD1

CDR3 DNA: TGTGCCAGCAGCTTAGGTCCCAGGGCCATACTCACAGATACGCAGTATTTT
CDR3 protein: CASSLGPRAILTDTQYF
J gene: TRBJ2-3
clone size: many
V gene: TRBV7-2
D gene: .

CDR3 DNA: TGTGCCAGCAGCTTAGATTATACGCTCTCTGGAAACACCATATATTTT
CDR3 protein: CASSLDYTLSGNTIYF
J gene: TRBJ1-3
clone size: many
V gene: TRBV7-2
D gene: .

CDR3 DNA: TGTGCCAGCAGGGGACTAGCGGGGGGATACGCAGAGACCCAGTACTTC
CDR3 protein: CASRGLAGGYAETQYF
J gene: TRBJ2-5
clone size: few
V gene: TRBV3-1
D gene: TRBD2

CDR3 DNA: TGTGCCAGCAGCTTGGAAATAAGCTACGAGCAGTACTTC
CDR3 protein: CASSLEISYEQYF
J gene: TRBJ2-7
clone size: few
V gene: TRBV5-6
D gene: .

CDR3 DNA: TGCGCCAGCAGCCAAGATTGGCGAGGGGAGTACAATGAGCAGTTCTTC
CDR3 protein: CASSQDWRGEYNEQFF
J gene: TRBJ2-1
clone size: many
V gene: TRBV4-3
D gene: .

CDR3 DNA: TGTGCCAGCAGCTCCAGGGGACCTCCGAACACTGAAGCTTTCTTT
CDR3 protein: CASSSRGPPNTEAFF
J gene: TRBJ1-1
clone size: few
V gene: TRBV7-9
D gene: .

CDR3 DNA: TGTGCCAGTAGTACCAATCGACAGCTACCTTCCTACGAGCAGTACTTC
CDR3 protein: CASSTNRQLPSYEQYF
J gene: TRBJ2-7
clone size: many
V gene: TRBV19
D gene: .

CDR3 DNA: TGTGCCTGGAGGATACTAGTGGGCCCGAACACCGGGGAGCTGTTTTTT
CDR3 protein: CAWRILVGPNTGELFF
J gene: TRBJ2-2
clone size: .
V gene: TRBV30
D gene: .

CDR3 DNA: TGTGCCAGCAGCTCCTATCCTCTCGCCGGGACTTTCTACAATGAGCAGTTCTTC
CDR3 protein: CASSSYPLAGTFYNEQFF
J gene: TRBJ2-1
clone size: few
V gene: TRBV5-6
D gene: .

CDR3 DNA: TGTGCCAGCAGCTCAGGCACCTACGAGCAGTACTTC
CDR3 protein: CASSSGTYEQYF
J gene: TRBJ2-7
clone size: many
V gene: TRBV7-2
D gene: .

CDR3 DNA: TGTGCCAGCAGTCCAGAGGGACAGGGGGCCCGAGAGACCCAGTACTTC
CDR3 protein: CASSPEGQGARETQYF
J gene: TRBJ2-5
clone size: many
V gene: TRBV12-3/TRBV12-4
D gene: TRBD1

CDR3 DNA: TGTGCCAGCAGCTCCGTCGGACTCCCCAGCTCCTACGAGCAGTACTTC
CDR3 protein: CASSSVGLPSSYEQYF
J gene: TRBJ2-7
clone size: many
V gene: TRBV5-6
D gene: .

CDR3 DNA: TGTGCCAGCAGTTTGTACCGGCAGATCGAGCAGTACTTC
CDR3 protein: CASSLYRQIEQYF
J gene: TRBJ2-7
clone size: many
V gene: TRBV28
D gene: .

CDR3 DNA: TGTGCCAGCAGTTACGTGACAGGGGGCACTGGAGCTTTCTTT
CDR3 protein: CASSYVTGGTGAFF
J gene: TRBJ1-1
clone size: few
V gene: TRBV6-6
D gene: TRBD1

CDR3 DNA: TGTGCCAGGGCCCCGAGGGTGACCACTACGAACACTGAAGCTTTCTTT
CDR3 protein: CARAPRVTTTNTEAFF
J gene: TRBJ1-1
clone size: .
V gene: TRBV3-1
D gene: .

CDR3 DNA: TGCAGTGCTGCGCGGGGGAGTACGTACGAGCAGTACTTC
CDR3 protein: CSAARGSTYEQYF
J gene: TRBJ2-7
clone size: .
V gene: TRBV20-1
D gene: TRBD2

CDR3 DNA: TGTGCCAGCAGCAGACAGGGGTATCTCACAGATACGCAGTATTTT
CDR3 protein: CASSRQGYLTDTQYF
J gene: TRBJ2-3
clone size: many
V gene: TRBV5-5
D gene: TRBD1